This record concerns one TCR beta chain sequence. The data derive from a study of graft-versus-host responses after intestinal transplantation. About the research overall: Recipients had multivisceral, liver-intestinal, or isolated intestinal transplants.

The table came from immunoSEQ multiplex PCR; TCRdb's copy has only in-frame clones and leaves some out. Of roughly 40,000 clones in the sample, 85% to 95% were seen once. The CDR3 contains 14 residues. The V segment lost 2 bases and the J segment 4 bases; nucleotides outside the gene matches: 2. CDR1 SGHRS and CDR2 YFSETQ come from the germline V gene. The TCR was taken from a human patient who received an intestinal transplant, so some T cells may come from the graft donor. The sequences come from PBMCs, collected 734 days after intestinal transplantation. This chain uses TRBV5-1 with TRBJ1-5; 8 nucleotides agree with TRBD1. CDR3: CASSLQGGNQPQHF. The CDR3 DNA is TGCGCCAGCAGCTTACAGGGGGGGAATCAGCCCCAGCATTTT.